Below, 28 T cell receptor beta chains from the same sample are listed, as sequenced in a study of vaccination effects on CD4 cells after COVID-19. Expansion with viral peptide pools was applied to antigen-specific CD4+ T cells by the ViraFEST assay prior to sequencing. Following culture for approximately ten days, CD4+ T cells were isolated. None of the vaccinated had previously contracted SARS-CoV-2, and their nucleocapsid antibodies tested negative. Antigen specificity for these receptors is unknown. TCRdb keeps only in-frame clones here, not all; method: immunoSEQ multiplex PCR. This sample has 70,000 or so clones, with approximately 75% found just once. This specimen was CD4+ T cells from PBMCs cultured with HCoV-NL63 spike peptides, taken before COVID-19 vaccination. The receptors here all came from a human donor who received a COVID-19 vaccine.

The V gene is TRBV7-2, the J gene TRBJ1-6; D might be TRBD1 (5 bases). In germline, CDR1 is SGHTA, CDR2 FQGNSA. This CDR3 is 16 amino acids long. The V gene lost 0 bases and the J gene lost 7 bases, with 13 bases spanning the gap. CDR3 loop: CASSLARRGANSPLHF. The CDR3 DNA reads TGTGCCAGCAGCTTAGCAAGGAGGGGAGCAAATTCACCCCTCCACTTT.

The CDR3 reads CASSVGQGGNYGYTF. As DNA, the CDR3 is TGTGCCAGCAGCGTCGGACAGGGAGGTAACTATGGCTACACCTTC. The chain is built from TRBV9 and TRBJ1-2, with 8 bases lining up with TRBD1. CDR3 size: 15 residues. The germline V gene has CDR1 SGDLS and CDR2 YYNGEE. Trimming removed 2 bases from V and 1 base from J; junction bases left unmatched: 4. Drawing the rest from reference TRBV9 and TRBJ1-2, the complete variable domain is DSGVTQTPKHLITATGQRVTLRCSPRSGDLSVYWYQQSLDQGLQFLIQYYNGEERAKGNILERFSAQQFPDLHSELNLSSLELGDSALYFCASSVGQGGNYGYTFGSGTRLTVV.

J is TRBJ2-1 and V is TRBV6-5, with D perhaps TRBD1 (6 bases). This CDR3 is built from 13 residues. Per the germline V gene, CDR1 is MNHEY and CDR2 is SVGAGI. Trimming cost V 5 bases and J 4 bases, with 9 bases left between them. The CDR3 DNA sequence: TGTGCCAGCAGTCAACAGGGATACAATGAGCAGTTCTTC. This codes for CASSQQGYNEQFF.

Comments on this clone: The same CDR3 can be traced to other DNA sequences in this sample. V gene TRBV24-1 combines with J gene TRBJ1-1; the match to TRBD1 covers 9 bases. The CDR3 consists of 15 residues. The V gene end was trimmed by 3 bases and the J gene end by 1 base; junction bases not matched to a gene: 2. Germline-derived CDR1 and CDR2 are KGHDR and SFDVKD. Here the CDR3 reads CATSDPGQGNTEAFF. In nucleotides, the CDR3 is TGTGCCACCAGTGATCCGGGACAGGGGAACACTGAAGCTTTCTTT.

This chain connects TRBV24-1 to TRBJ2-2, with D unresolved. The V gene's germline CDR1 is KGHDR and CDR2 SFDVKD. V gave up 6 bases and J gave up 3 bases, with 10 bases separating them. The CDR3 totals 14 residues. The CDR3 coding sequence is TGTGCCACCAGTCTCCCGTCAGACACCGGGGAGCTGTTTTTT. This sequence encodes CATSLPSDTGELFF.

V usage is TRBV10-3 and J usage is TRBJ1-3; D remains ambiguous. V gave up 6 bases and J gave up 0 bases, with 6 bases separating them. From germline, CDR1 is ENHRY and CDR2 SYGVKD. The CDR3 length is 13 residues. The CDR3 is CAIRVSSGNTIYF. The CDR3 DNA follows: TGTGCCATCAGGGTTTCCTCTGGAAACACCATATATTTT.

V and J are TRBV9 and TRBJ1-3; TRBD1 might be the D (5 bases). Germline V gene sequence: CDR1 SGDLS, CDR2 YYNGEE. The CDR3 consists of 18 residues. V was clipped by 0 bases and J by 7 bases, with 23 bases between them. CDR3 nucleotides: TGTGCCAGCAGCGTAGCTTCCGGGTCAGGGTCGGCGGAGAACACCATATATTTT. Protein sequence: CASSVASGSGSAENTIYF.

The chain's CDR3 is CAISESPEETQYF. The CDR3 nucleotides are TGTGCCATCAGTGAGTCCCCCGAAGAGACCCAGTACTTC. The chain recombines TRBV10-3 with TRBJ2-5, with D uncertain. The CDR3 consists of 13 residues. Deletions cut 0 bases from V and 3 bases from J, with 5 bases between. Germline-derived CDR1 and CDR2 are ENHRY and SYGVKD.

This clone came up once. The chain joins TRBV19 to TRBJ1-1; unclear D gene. V dropped 7 bases and J dropped 1 base, with 10 bases sitting between them. The germline V gene encodes CDR1 LNHDA and CDR2 SQIVND (reference sequence). This CDR3 comprises 13 residues. CDR3 amino acids: CASIKRTNTEAFF. The CDR3 nucleotides are TGTGCCAGTATAAAGAGAACGAACACTGAAGCTTTCTTT.

This clone was found a few times. This chain joins TRBV7-2 and TRBJ2-2; 11 positions agree with TRBD2. The CDR3 extends over 17 amino acids. Germline CDR1 and CDR2: SGHTA and FQGNSA. The V gene end was trimmed by 5 bases and the J gene end by 5 bases; junction bases not matched to a gene: 10. The chain's CDR3 is CASSPLLAGGPTGELFF. CDR3 coding DNA: TGTGCCAGCAGCCCCCTATTAGCGGGGGGGCCAACCGGGGAGCTGTTTTTT.

This rearrangement joins TRBV10-3 to TRBJ2-3, with 10 bases matching TRBD1. The ends lost 8 bases at V and 6 bases at J; junction bases unmatched: 8. The CDR3 runs 14 residues. Germline CDR1 and CDR2: ENHRY and SYGVKD. As DNA, the CDR3 is TGTGCCATCGGGACCGGGACAGGGGCCGATACGCAGTATTTT. Its protein product is CAIGTGTGADTQYF.

There are a few counts of this clone. The chain is built from TRBV7-5 and TRBJ1-2; TRBD1, as called in the table, went unchecked against the DNA. TRBV7-5 is listed as a pseudogene. There are 11 residues in the CDR3. DNA of the CDR3: TGTGCCCCACATACATACGATGGCTACACCTTC. Translated: CAPHTYDGYTF.

The chain carries TRBV7-2 and TRBJ1-5, with D possibly being TRBD1 (5 bases). This CDR3 is 14 amino acids long. V was pared by 5 bases and J by 7 bases, with 15 bases between. CDR1 and CDR2 (germline): SGHTA, FQGNSA. CDR3 sequence: CASSPRGPRQPQHF. The CDR3 nucleotides read TGTGCCAGCAGCCCCCGGGGCCCTCGACAGCCCCAGCATTTT. Combining the CDR3 with reference TRBV7-2 and TRBJ1-5 gives the whole variable domain GAGVSQSPSNKVTEKGKDVELRCDPISGHTALYWYRQSLGQGLEFLIYFQGNSAPDKSGLPSDRFSAERTGGSVSTLTIQRTQQEDSAVYLCASSPRGPRQPQHFGDGTRLSIL.

The chain is built from TRBV7-8 and TRBJ2-7; no definite D call. The V end was cut by 5 bases, the J end by 0 bases, with 14 bases between. The germline V gene has CDR1 SGHVS and CDR2 FQNEAQ. The CDR3 is 15 residues long. The chain's CDR3 is CASSIRPGSSYEQYV. The CDR3 bases are TGTGCCAGCAGCATACGGCCAGGAAGCTCCTACGAGCAGTACGTC.

This chain joins TRBV5-4 and TRBJ1-2, with D maybe TRBD1 (5 bases). The CDR3 has 14 amino acids. The germline gives CDR1 SGHNT, CDR2 YYREEE (reference sequence). Trimming removed 0 bases at V and 5 bases at J, with 11 bases between. CDR3 sequence: CASSLGQGGYGYTF. DNA of the CDR3: TGTGCCAGCAGCTTGGGTCAGGGTGGTTATGGCTACACCTTC.

The J gene is TRBJ2-5, the V gene TRBV12-3 or TRBV12-4, with D possibly matching TRBD2 (5 bases). This CDR3 contains 12 residues. V was clipped by 3 bases and J by 3 bases, with 5 bases between them. The CDR3 DNA follows: TGTGCCAGCAGTTTGGGAGAAGAGACCCAGTACTTC. Protein: CASSLGEETQYF.

V usage is TRBV2 and J usage is TRBJ2-3; 10 bases match TRBD2. With V trimmed by 6 bases and J by 4 bases, 1 base remained unmatched. The CDR3 has 13 residues. Per germline, CDR1 SNHLY and CDR2 FYNNEI. The CDR3: CASRAGGPDTQYF. In DNA, the CDR3 is TGTGCCAGCAGAGCGGGGGGGCCAGATACGCAGTATTTT.

The chain joins TRBV6-1 to TRBJ2-7; D may be TRBD1 (5 bases). CDR3 length: 13 residues. Trimming took 3 bases from V and 10 from J, leaving 16 bases between them. Germline values: CDR1 MNHNS, CDR2 SASEGT. The CDR3 loop is CASSEQGPTIQYV. CDR3 DNA: TGTGCCAGCAGTGAGCAGGGCCCTACGATTCAGTACGTC.

The chain is built from TRBV5-1 and TRBJ2-2; 12 nucleotides agree with TRBD2. CDR1 SGHRS and CDR2 YFSETQ come from the germline V gene. The CDR3 consists of 17 residues. V shed 1 base and J 3 bases; nucleotides not matched to a gene: 4. The chain's CDR3 is CASSLTSGGSYTGELFF. The CDR3 nucleotides read TGCGCCAGCAGCTTGACTAGCGGGGGGTCGTACACCGGGGAGCTGTTTTTT.

The chain employs TRBV6-5 and TRBJ2-5, with 7 nucleotides matching TRBD1. Trimming took 2 bases from V and 5 from J; bases not matched to a gene: 2. CDR3 length: 13 amino acids. Per the germline V gene, CDR1 is MNHEY and CDR2 is SVGAGI. CDR3 loop: CASSYPGQETQYF. CDR3 DNA sequence: TGTGCCAGCAGTTACCCGGGACAGGAGACCCAGTACTTC.

The chain joins TRBV2 to TRBJ1-6; a weak D match, TRBD1 (6 bases). The CDR3 contains 13 residues. Germline CDR1 reads SNHLY; CDR2 reads FYNNEI. The V and J ends lost 8 bases and 8 bases respectively, with 13 bases between them. The CDR3 nucleotides read TGTGCCAGCTACACAGGGTACGATTCACCCCTCCACTTT. Protein sequence: CASYTGYDSPLHF.

The chain carries TRBV4-3 and TRBJ2-3; no clear D. This CDR3 contains 13 residues. CDR1 LGHNA and CDR2 YSLEER come from the germline V gene. Trimming pared 1 base from V and 5 bases from J, leaving 7 bases between. CDR3 DNA: TGCGCCAGCAGCCAAGTGGTGAAAGATACGCAGTATTTT. Residues: CASSQVVKDTQYF.

The chain has TRBV6-5 and TRBJ2-1; D remains ambiguous. V was cut by 7 bases and J by 5 bases, with 9 bases left in between. The CDR3 is 12 residues long. Germline V gives CDR1 MNHEY, CDR2 SVGAGI. The CDR3 DNA follows: TGTGCCAGCATCATCGGGCACAATGAGCAGTTCTTC. This encodes CASIIGHNEQFF.

A few counts support this clone. The chain carries TRBV19 and TRBJ1-5; a weak D match, TRBD1 (6 bases). Trimming took off 6 bases at V and 1 base at J, with 10 bases between the two ends. The CDR3 loop spans 14 amino acids. CDR1 and CDR2 from the germline V gene are LNHDA and SQIVND (reference sequence). DNA for the CDR3: TGTGCCAGTAGAAAAGGGACAAGCAATCAGCCCCAGCATTTT. Encoded protein: CASRKGTSNQPQHF.

CDR3 DNA sequence: TGTGCCAGCAGAGAGGGGGCGGGGTGGGTCACTGAAGCTTTCTTT. Protein: CASREGAGWVTEAFF. V is TRBV28 and J is TRBJ1-1; 7 bases map to TRBD1. Germline CDR1 reads MDHEN; CDR2 reads SYDVKM. The V gene end was trimmed by 6 bases and the J gene end by 4 bases; junction bases not matched to a gene: 11. There are 15 residues in the CDR3.

The chain employs TRBV5-1 and TRBJ2-6, with TRBD1 matching over 8 bases. The CDR3 totals 17 residues. With V trimmed by 4 bases and J by 0 bases, 6 bases remained unmatched. The V gene's germline CDR1 is SGHRS and CDR2 YFSETQ. CDR3 bases: TGCGCCAGCAGCGGAACAGGGGGTAACTCTGGGGCCAACGTCCTGACTTTC. It yields the protein CASSGTGGNSGANVLTF.

The chain couples TRBV3-1 (or the pseudogene TRBV3-2) to TRBJ1-1; D gene ambiguous. V was shortened by 5 bases and J by 6 bases, with 13 bases between the two germline ends. The germline V gene has CDR1 LGHDT and CDR2 YNNKEL (reference sequence). The CDR3 length is 13 residues. The CDR3 region is CASSSTGVPEAFF. CDR3 DNA sequence: TGTGCCAGCAGCAGTACTGGGGTCCCTGAAGCTTTCTTT.

V usage is TRBV5-5 and J usage is TRBJ1-4; a possible D gene is TRBD1 (5 bases). V lost 6 bases to trimming and J lost 7 bases, with 22 bases between them. Looked up from germline, CDR1 is SGHKS and CDR2 is YYEKEE (reference sequence). CDR3 size: 16 residues. DNA for the CDR3: TGTGCCAGCACTGTTTTCCTGCAGGGCTCTCGTGAAAAACTGTTTTTT. Amino acids: CASTVFLQGSREKLFF.